Sequencing of this TCR beta chain was carried out in a study of T-cell reconstitution after alpha-beta-depleted transplantation in children. Study outcomes and limitations: A year had passed since transplant, and T-cell counts and diversity by then came mostly from newly produced T cells. Alpha-beta T cells present about two months after transplant were reported to originate from several hundred expanded graft clones.

Ten or more counts support this clonotype. Its matching antigen is unknown. Unique molecular identifiers were incorporated into the prepared TCRbeta library. TCRdb reanalysed the PCR reads using MiXCR and keeps one entry per CDR3 protein. The repertoire has a few hundred thousand distinct CDR3 sequences, nearly 8% of them found once; the top ten carry 9.1%. The specimen comprised peripheral blood, sampled 360 days after TCRalphabeta/CD19-depleted stem cell transplant. The origin of this receptor is a female patient aged 2 to 10 who had a stem cell transplant for Fanconi anemia, so the T cells may come from the graft donor.

CDR3 nucleotide sequence: TGTGCCATAGACAGCGGAGGGGGCACCGGGGAGCTGTTTTTT. Protein: CAIDSGGGTGELFF. The chain joins TRBV7-3 to TRBJ2-2, with D perhaps TRBD1 or TRBD2 (6 bases each). Germline CDR1 and CDR2: SGHTA and FQGTGA. The CDR3 contains 14 residues. Trimming stripped 10 bases from V and 4 bases from J, with 16 bases between.